This T cell receptor beta chain was documented in a study of neoadjuvant nivolumab and ipilimumab in lung cancer. Whole-study results and caveats: From pretherapy to surgery, tumor richness and clonality rose with dual therapy. Resected-tumor TCR richness correlated positively with pretherapy blood richness.

J was trimmed by 5 bases and V by 6 bases; bases with no gene match: 13. In germline, CDR1 is WSHSY, CDR2 SAAADI. This CDR3 contains 16 residues. The assay was immunoSEQ multiplex PCR, and TCRdb's table has in-frame clones only and misses some. The data contain thousands of clones, 79% of them seen just once; the ten biggest clones take up less than 8.5%. A note on this clone: No antigen is known for it.

This chain connects TRBV10-2 to TRBJ2-5; 9 nucleotides line up with TRBD1. The clonotype was recovered from an adult with non-small cell lung cancer. Sequences were derived from adjacent normal lung tissue, sampled after neoadjuvant nivolumab, alone or with ipilimumab, at or shortly before surgery. CDR3 sequence (DNA): TGCGCCAGCAGAACCGGGACAGGGTCCCGGGGGGAGACCCAGTACTTC. Translation gives CASRTGTGSRGETQYF.